This section outlines one T cell receptor (beta chain) sequence together with its context. There is no known antigen for this receptor. Within one base of it there is no much larger clone, and no base qualities were kept. This sample stems from a study of blood T cell repertoires in COVID-19 (TCRdb year 2020). A note on the overall study: The collaborator samples originated in the United States, Italy and Spain and spanned the acute and convalescent phases of COVID-19. A de-identified subject ID, COVID-19 status, age in years and sex were almost always included in the sample metadata. A freely available public database, intended as a resource for researchers studying the immune response to SARS-CoV-2, is where the repertoires were released. Deeply sampled blood TCRbeta repertoires from subjects exposed to, actively infected with, or recovered from COVID-19 were included in the dataset. Where available, HLA class I and class II types were obtained from metadata supplied by the sample provider rather than from assay-based typing. Samples came from the ongoing ImmuneRACE study (first 160 participants) plus 1,254 subjects from 6 global collaborators. The prospective study material was composed of cDNA or gDNA derived from T cells, B-cell-depleted T cells, or PBMCs.

Its CDR3 holds 13 amino acids, cysteine through phenylalanine. Solely the CDR3 DNA is kept, with 39 bases framed from the first base. Trimming takes 5 bases from V and 4 bases from J, and the germline ends sit 11 bases apart. Collaborating institutions collected whole blood in K2EDTA tubes following their own protocols. For TCRbeta analysis, collaborators shipped samples in one of three forms: frozen whole blood, isolated PBMCs, or DNA extracted from either of those sample types. The paper as a whole reports these results and caveats: The amount of clinical and demographic metadata varied by source and participant and was provided uncurated.

The immunoSEQ Assay, a bias-controlled multiplex PCR, was used to amplify TCRbeta CDR3 regions from genomic DNA. As for the original processing: The number of nucleated cells in each sample was estimated by amplification of reference gene primers within the assay. Sequence reads were collapsed and filtered to measure the absolute abundance of every unique TCRbeta CDR3 rearrangement. For each sample, productive Simpson clonality was calculated as the square root of Simpson's diversity index across productive rearrangements. TCRdb took over this immuneACCESS table, retaining in-frame rearrangements with V and J assigned. Such tables are incomplete; in checked studies, under half of the missing clones stem from an unresolved V gene, and the remainder is unexplained. Clone size and the V and J calls come from that table; the DNA yielded D and trimming. Present in this sample are around 120,000 clones, 60% to 85% of which were seen just once. The ten largest clones take up roughly 2.1% of the sample.

The sequence is built from TRBV12-3 or TRBV12-4 and TRBJ1-2; TRBD1 is a possible D gene, resting on 5 matching bases. This clonotype was sampled from a man between 65 and 79 years old with acute or convalescent COVID-19. The material sequenced was peripheral blood. The sequenced DNA is TGTGCCAGCAGTCTCAGGGCTGGCTATGGCTACACCTTC. This sequence encodes CASSLRAGYGYTF.